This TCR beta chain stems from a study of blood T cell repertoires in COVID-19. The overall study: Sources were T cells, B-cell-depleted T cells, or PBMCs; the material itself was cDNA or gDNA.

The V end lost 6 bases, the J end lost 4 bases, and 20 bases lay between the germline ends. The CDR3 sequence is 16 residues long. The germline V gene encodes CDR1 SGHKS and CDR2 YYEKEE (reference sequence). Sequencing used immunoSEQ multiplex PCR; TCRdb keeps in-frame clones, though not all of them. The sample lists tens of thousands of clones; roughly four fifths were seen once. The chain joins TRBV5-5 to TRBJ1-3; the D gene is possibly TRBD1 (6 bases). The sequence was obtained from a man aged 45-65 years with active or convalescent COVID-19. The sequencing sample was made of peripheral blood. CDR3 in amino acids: CASMPFQGTSGNTIYF. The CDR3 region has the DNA TGTGCCAGCATGCCTTTCCAGGGGACCTCCGGAAACACCATATATTTT.